A single TCR beta chain is shown here with its context. Trimming removed 2 bases from V and 6 bases from J, with 10 bases in between. The CDR3 runs 14 residues. Germline-derived CDR1 and CDR2 are MDHEN and SYDVKM. This entry is derived from a study of blood T cell repertoires in COVID-19. In the original analysis: Reference gene primers were amplified, and this amplification served to estimate nucleated cell counts. Libraries were prepared by immunoSEQ multiplex PCR; TCRdb keeps only in-frame clonotypes and omits some of them. Clone size and the V and J calls come from that table; the DNA yielded D and trimming. The sample consists of fewer than 250,000 clones, 70% to 85% of them appearing once.

The sample taken for sequencing was peripheral blood. The TCR originated in a woman aged 45 to 65 with acute or convalescent COVID-19. The chain joins TRBV28 to TRBJ2-2, with D unclear. Here the CDR3 reads CASSLVGLPGELFF. The CDR3 DNA follows: TGTGCCAGCAGTTTAGTCGGGTTGCCCGGGGAGCTGTTTTTT.